This T cell receptor beta chain originates from a study of identical twins. This clonotype was found a few times. The authors used template switching to add a universal primer site and gave cDNA unique molecular identifiers. Each CDR3 protein gets one entry after TCRdb re-called the 5' RACE reads with MiXCR. Of about 340,000 distinct CDR3 sequences in the sample, approximately 13% were seen once. Germline V CDR1 and CDR2: SGHVS, FQNEAQ. The CDR3 is 15 amino acids. Trimming removed 1 base from V and 3 bases from J; junction bases left unmatched: 4. This same sample was also part of a study on yellow fever vaccine responses in identical twins. That work states: Twins reportedly showed a vaccine T cell response that seemed partly convergent and partly personalized.

The chain combines TRBV7-8 with TRBJ2-3; 7 bases agree with TRBD1. The source material was CD8+ T cells sorted from blood. This clonotype was obtained from a woman under 30 in good health. The CDR3 DNA is TGTGCCAGCAGCTTAGGTACAGGGGTAACAGATACGCAGTATTTT. It translates to CASSLGTGVTDTQYF. Variable domain in full (rest from reference TRBV7-8 and TRBJ2-3): GAGVSQSPRYKVAKRGQDVALRCDPISGHVSLFWYQQALGQGPEFLTYFQNEAQLDKSGLPSDRFFAERPEGSVSTLKIQRTQQEDSAVYLCASSLGTGVTDTQYFGPGTRLTVL.